This TCR beta chain was retrieved from a study of T cell changes during pregnancy in multiple sclerosis. The CDR3 loop spans 14 amino acids. V lost 8 bases to trimming and J lost 4 bases; unmatched junction nucleotides: 8. CDR1 is SGHNT, CDR2 YENEEA, per germline. Repertoires were generated with immunoSEQ multiplex PCR, while TCRdb's copy carries only in-frame clones and drops some. The data show some 46,000 clones, with almost 95% seen just once and 2% to 2.5% held by the top ten. The receptor's source is a female donor with multiple sclerosis, enrolled in a pregnancy study. The chain links TRBV11-3 to TRBJ2-7; 10 bases are shared with TRBD1. The material was peripheral blood, obtained in the third trimester of pregnancy. The DNA of the CDR3 is TGTGCCAGCGGCACCCGGACAGGGGGGTACGAGCAGTACTTC. Translating it yields CASGTRTGGYEQYF.